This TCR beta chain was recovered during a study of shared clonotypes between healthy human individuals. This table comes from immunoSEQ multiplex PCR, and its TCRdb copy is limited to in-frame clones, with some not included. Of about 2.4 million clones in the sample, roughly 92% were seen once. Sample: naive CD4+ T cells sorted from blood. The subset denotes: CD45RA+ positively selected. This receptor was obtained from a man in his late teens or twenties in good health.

The CDR3 spells CASSLDPGVTNQPQHF. Here the CDR3 DNA reads TGCGCCAGCAGCTTGGACCCAGGGGTTACGAATCAGCCCCAGCATTTT. The gene calls are TRBV5-1 and TRBJ1-5, with a possible D match to TRBD1 (6 bases). Germline CDR1 and CDR2: SGHRS and YFSETQ. V was shortened by 0 bases and J by 4 bases, with 14 bases between the two germline ends. The CDR3 sequence is 16 residues long. Looking up the rest from reference TRBV5-1 and TRBJ1-5 gives the full variable domain: KAGVTQTPRYLIKTRGQQVTLSCSPISGHRSVSWYQQTPGQGLQFLFEYFSETQRNKGNFPGRFSGRQFSNSRSEMNVSTLELGDSALYLCASSLDPGVTNQPQHFGDGTRLSIL.